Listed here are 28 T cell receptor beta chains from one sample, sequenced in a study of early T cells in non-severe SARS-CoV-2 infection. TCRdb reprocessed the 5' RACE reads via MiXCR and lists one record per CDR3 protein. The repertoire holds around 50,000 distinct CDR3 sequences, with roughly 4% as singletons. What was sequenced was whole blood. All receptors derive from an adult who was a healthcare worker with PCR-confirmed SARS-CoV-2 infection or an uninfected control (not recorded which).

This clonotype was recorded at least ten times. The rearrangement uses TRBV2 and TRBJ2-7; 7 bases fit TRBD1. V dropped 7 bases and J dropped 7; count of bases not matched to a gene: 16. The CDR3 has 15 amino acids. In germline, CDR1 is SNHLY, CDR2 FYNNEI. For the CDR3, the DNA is TGTGCCAGCACTTGGACAGGTAATGGTCCGAGGGAGCAGTACTTC. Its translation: CASTWTGNGPREQYF.

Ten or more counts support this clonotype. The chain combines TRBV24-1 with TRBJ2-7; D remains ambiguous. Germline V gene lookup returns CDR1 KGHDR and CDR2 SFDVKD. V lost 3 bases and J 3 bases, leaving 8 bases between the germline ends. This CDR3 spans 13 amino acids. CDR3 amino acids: CATSDPTNYEQYF. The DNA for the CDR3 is TGTGCCACCAGTGATCCAACGAACTACGAGCAGTACTTC.

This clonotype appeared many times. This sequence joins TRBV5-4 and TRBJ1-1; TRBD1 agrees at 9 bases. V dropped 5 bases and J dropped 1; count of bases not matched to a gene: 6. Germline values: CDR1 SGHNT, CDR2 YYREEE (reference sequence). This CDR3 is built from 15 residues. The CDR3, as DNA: TGTGCCAGCAGGAACCGGGACAGGGAGAACACTGAAGCTTTCTTT. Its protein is CASRNRDRENTEAFF.

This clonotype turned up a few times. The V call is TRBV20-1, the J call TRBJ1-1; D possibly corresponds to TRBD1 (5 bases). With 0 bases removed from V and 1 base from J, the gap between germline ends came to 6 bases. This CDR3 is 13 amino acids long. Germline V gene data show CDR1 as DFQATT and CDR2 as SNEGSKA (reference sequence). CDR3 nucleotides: TGCAGTGCTAGAGAGGGGGGGAACACTGAAGCTTTCTTT. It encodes CSAREGGNTEAFF.

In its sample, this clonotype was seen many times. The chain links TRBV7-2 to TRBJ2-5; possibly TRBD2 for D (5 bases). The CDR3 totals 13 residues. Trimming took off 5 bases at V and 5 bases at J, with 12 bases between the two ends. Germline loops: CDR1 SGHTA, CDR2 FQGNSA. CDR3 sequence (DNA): TGTGCCAGCAGCCGAGCTAGCATCGAGACCCAGTACTTC. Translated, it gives CASSRASIETQYF.

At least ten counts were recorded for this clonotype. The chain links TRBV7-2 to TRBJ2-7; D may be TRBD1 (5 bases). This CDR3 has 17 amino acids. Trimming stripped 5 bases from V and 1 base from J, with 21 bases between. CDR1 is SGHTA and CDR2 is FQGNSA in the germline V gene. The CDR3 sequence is CASSPAATGGGSYEQYF. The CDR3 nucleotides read TGTGCCAGCAGCCCCGCTGCCACAGGTGGTGGGTCCTACGAGCAGTACTTC.

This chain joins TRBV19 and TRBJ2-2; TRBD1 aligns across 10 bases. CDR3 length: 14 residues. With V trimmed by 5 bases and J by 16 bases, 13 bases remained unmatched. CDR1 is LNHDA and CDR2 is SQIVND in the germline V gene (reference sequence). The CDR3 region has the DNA TGTGCCAGTAGTCTGGGACAGGGGCAGATCCGGCCGTTTTTT. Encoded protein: CASSLGQGQIRPFF.

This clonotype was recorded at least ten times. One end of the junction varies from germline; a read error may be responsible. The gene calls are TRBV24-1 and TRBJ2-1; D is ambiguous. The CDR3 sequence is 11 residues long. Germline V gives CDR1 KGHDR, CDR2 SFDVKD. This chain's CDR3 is CAVGSYNEQFF. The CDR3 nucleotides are TGCGCGGTAGGCTCCTACAATGAGCAGTTCTTC.

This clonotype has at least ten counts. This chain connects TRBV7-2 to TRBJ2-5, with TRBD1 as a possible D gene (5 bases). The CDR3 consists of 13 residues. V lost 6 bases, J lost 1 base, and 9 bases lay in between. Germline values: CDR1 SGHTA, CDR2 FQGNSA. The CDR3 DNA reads TGTGCCAGCAGAGAAGACAGCCAAGAGACCCAGTACTTC. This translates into CASREDSQETQYF.

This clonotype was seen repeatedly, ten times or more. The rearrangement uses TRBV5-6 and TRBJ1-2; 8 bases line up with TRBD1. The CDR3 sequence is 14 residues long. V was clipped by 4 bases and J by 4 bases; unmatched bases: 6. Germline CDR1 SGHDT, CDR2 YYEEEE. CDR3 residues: CASSPTGEVYGYTF. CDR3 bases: TGTGCCAGCAGCCCGACAGGGGAGGTCTATGGCTACACCTTC.

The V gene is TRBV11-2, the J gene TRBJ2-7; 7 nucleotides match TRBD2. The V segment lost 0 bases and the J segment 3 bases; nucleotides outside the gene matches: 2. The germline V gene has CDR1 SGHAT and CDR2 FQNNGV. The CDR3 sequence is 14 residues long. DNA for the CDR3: TGTGCCAGCAGCTTAGAAGGGAGGGGCTACGAGCAGTACTTC. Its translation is CASSLEGRGYEQYF.

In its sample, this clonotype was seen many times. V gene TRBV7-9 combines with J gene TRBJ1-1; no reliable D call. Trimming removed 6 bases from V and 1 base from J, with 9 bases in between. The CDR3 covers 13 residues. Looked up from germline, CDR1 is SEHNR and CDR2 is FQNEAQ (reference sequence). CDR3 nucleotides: TGTGCCAGCAGAAGTCCTGGGAACACTGAAGCTTTCTTT. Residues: CASRSPGNTEAFF.

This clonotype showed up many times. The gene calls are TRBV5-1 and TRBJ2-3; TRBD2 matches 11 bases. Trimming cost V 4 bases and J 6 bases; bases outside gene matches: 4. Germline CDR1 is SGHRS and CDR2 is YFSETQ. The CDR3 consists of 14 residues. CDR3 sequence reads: CASSAGLAVDTQYF. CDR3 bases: TGCGCCAGCAGCGCGGGACTAGCGGTGGATACGCAGTATTTT.

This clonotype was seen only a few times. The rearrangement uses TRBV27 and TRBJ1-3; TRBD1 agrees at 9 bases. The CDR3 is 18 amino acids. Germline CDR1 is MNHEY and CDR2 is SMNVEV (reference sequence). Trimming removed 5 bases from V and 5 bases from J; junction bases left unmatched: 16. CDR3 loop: CASSPQSPGTGLRNTIYF. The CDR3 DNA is TGTGCCAGCAGTCCACAATCCCCTGGGACAGGGTTAAGAAACACCATATATTTT.

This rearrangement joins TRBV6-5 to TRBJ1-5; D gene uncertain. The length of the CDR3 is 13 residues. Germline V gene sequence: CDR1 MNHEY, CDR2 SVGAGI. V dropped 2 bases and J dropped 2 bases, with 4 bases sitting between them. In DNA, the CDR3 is TGTGCCAGCAGTTACGAAGGCAATCAGCCCCAGCATTTT. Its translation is CASSYEGNQPQHF.

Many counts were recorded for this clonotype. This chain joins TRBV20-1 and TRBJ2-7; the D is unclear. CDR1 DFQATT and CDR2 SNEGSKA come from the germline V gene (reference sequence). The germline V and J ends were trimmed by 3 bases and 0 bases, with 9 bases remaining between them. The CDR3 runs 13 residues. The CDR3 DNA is TGCAGTGCTAGTCGTTTTACCTCCTACGAGCAGTACTTC. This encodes CSASRFTSYEQYF.

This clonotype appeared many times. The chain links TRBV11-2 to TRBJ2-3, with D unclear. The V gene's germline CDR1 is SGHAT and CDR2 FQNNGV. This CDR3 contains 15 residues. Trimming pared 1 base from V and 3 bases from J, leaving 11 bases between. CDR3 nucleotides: TGTGCCAGCAGCTTAGTTAGCCGAGATACAGATACGCAGTATTTT. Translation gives CASSLVSRDTDTQYF.

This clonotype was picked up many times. The CDR3 bases are TGTGCCAGCAGTCCACAGGAGTTCGGCCGAAACACCATATATTTT. Its translation is CASSPQEFGRNTIYF. The chain couples TRBV27 to TRBJ1-3, with D perhaps TRBD1 (5 bases). In germline, CDR1 is MNHEY, CDR2 SMNVEV (reference sequence). Trimming removed 5 bases at V and 5 bases at J, with 16 bases between. This CDR3 region has 15 residues.

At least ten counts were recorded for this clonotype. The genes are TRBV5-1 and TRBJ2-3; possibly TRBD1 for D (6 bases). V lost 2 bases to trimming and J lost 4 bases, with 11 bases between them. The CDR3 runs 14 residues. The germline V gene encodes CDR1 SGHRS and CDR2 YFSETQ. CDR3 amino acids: CASSFRTAADTQYF. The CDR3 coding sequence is TGCGCCAGCAGCTTTCGGACAGCCGCAGATACGCAGTATTTT.

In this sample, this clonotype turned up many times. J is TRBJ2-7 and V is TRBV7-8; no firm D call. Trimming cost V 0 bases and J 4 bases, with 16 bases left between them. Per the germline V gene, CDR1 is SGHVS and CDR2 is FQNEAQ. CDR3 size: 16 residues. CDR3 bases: TGTGCCAGCAGCTTAGCCTCCGCCACCCAGAGGTACGAGCAGTACTTC. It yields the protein CASSLASATQRYEQYF.

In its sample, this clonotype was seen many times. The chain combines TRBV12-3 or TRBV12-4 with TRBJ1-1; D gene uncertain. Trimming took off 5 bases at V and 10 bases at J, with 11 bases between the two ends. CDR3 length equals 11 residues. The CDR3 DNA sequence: TGTGCCAGCAGTCAATCGATCAGAGCTTTCTTT. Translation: CASSQSIRAFF.

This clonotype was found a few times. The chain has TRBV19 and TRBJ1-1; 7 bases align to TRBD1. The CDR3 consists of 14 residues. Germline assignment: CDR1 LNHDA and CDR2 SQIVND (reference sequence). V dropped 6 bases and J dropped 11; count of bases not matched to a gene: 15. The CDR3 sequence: CASRPFPFDRAAFF. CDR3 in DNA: TGTGCCAGTAGGCCATTCCCCTTCGACAGGGCCGCTTTCTTT.

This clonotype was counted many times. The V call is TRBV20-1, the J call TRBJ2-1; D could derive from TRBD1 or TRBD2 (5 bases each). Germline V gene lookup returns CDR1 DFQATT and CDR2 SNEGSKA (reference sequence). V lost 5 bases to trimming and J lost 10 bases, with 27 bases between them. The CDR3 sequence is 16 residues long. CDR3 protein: CSALELLLAPRDEQFF. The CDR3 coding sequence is TGCAGTGCTTTAGAGTTATTACTGGCCCCGAGGGACGAGCAGTTCTTC.

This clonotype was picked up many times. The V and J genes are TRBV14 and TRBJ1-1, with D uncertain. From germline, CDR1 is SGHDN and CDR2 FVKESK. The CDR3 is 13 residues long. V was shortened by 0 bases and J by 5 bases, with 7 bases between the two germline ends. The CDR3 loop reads CASSQDLRTEAFF. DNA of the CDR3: TGTGCCAGCAGCCAAGATCTGCGGACTGAAGCTTTCTTT.

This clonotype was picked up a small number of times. CDR3 in DNA: TGTGCCAGCAGATCAACAGGGGAGACCTACGAGCAGTACTTC. Amino acid sequence: CASRSTGETYEQYF. The rearrangement links TRBV2 to TRBJ2-7, with TRBD1 identical over 7 bases. V gave up 6 bases and J gave up 2 bases; unmatched junction bases: 7. This CDR3 region has 14 residues. From germline, CDR1 is SNHLY and CDR2 FYNNEI.

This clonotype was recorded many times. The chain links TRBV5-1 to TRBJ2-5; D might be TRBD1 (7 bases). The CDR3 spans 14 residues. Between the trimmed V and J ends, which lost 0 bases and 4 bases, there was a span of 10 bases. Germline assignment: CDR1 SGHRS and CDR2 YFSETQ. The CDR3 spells CASSLAGGGETQYF. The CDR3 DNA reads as TGCGCCAGCAGCTTGGCAGGGGGAGGAGAGACCCAGTACTTC.

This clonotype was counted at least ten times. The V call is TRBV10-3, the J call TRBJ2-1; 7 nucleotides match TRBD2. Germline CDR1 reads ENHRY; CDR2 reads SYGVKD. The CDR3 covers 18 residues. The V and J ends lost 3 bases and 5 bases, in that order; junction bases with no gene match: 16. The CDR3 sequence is CAISDPPGLGVRDNEQFF. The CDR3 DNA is TGTGCCATCAGTGACCCACCCGGACTAGGGGTTAGAGACAATGAGCAGTTCTTC.

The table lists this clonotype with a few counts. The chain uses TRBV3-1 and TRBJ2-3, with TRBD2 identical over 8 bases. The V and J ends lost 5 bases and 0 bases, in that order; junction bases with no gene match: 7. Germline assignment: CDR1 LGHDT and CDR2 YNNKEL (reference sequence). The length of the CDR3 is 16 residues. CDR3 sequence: CASSAGGLASTDTQYF. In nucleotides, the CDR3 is TGTGCCAGCAGCGCCGGTGGACTAGCTAGCACAGATACGCAGTATTTT.